Below, 2 T cell receptor beta chains from the same sample are listed, as sequenced in a study of neurological immune-mediated disorders. TCRdb reanalysed the 5' RACE reads using MiXCR and keeps one entry per CDR3 protein. The profile shows about 99,000 distinct CDR3 sequences, approximately 11% of them singletons. The sample's time point: longitudinal time-point 3. The sample comprised PBMCs. Every receptor here comes from a female donor with HTLV-1-associated myelopathy (HAM/TSP).

This clonotype was counted many times. The rearrangement links TRBV28 to TRBJ2-1; no firm D call. This CDR3 has 12 residues. Germline V gene lookup returns CDR1 MDHEN and CDR2 SYDVKM. V was shortened by 6 bases and J by 3 bases, with 6 bases between the two germline ends. The CDR3 here is CASSRVYNEQFF. The CDR3 DNA reads TGTGCCAGCAGCCGGGTCTACAATGAGCAGTTCTTC.

The chain is built from TRBV6-1 and TRBJ2-7; possibly TRBD1 or TRBD2 for D (5 bases each). This CDR3 is built from 16 residues. Between the trimmed V and J ends, which lost 2 bases and 2 bases, there was a span of 16 bases. Germline values: CDR1 MNHNS, CDR2 SASEGT. The CDR3 loop reads CASSEQGPPNPYEQYF. Written as DNA, the CDR3 is TGTGCCAGCAGTGAACAGGGACCTCCCAACCCCTACGAGCAGTACTTC.